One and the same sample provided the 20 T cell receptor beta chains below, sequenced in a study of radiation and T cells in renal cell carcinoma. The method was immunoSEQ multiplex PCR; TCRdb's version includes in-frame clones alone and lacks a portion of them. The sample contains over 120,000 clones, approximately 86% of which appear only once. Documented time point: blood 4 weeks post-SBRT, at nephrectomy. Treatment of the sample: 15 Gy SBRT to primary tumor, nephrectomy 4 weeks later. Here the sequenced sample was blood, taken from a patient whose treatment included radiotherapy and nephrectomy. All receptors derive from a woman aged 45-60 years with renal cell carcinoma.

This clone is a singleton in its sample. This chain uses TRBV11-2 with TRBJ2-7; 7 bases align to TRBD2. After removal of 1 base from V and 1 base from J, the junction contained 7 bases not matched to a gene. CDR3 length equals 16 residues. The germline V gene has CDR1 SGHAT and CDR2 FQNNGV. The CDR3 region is CASSLVSGRGSYEQYF. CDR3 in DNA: TGTGCCAGCAGCTTAGTATCCGGGCGGGGGTCCTACGAGCAGTACTTC.

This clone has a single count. The CDR3 loop reads CASSVAAPPGNEQFF. The CDR3 DNA reads as TGTGCCAGCAGCGTAGCGGCCCCCCCGGGCAATGAGCAGTTCTTC. The rearrangement joins TRBV9 to TRBJ2-1; D remains unclear. The CDR3 length is 15 residues. Deletions cut 0 bases from V and 6 bases from J, with 13 bases between. CDR1 is SGDLS and CDR2 is YYNGEE in the germline V gene.

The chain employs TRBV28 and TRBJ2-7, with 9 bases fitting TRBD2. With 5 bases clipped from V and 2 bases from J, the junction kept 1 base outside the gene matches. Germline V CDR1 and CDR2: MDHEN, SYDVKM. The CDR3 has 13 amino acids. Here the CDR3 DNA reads TGTGCCAGCAGTCTAGCGGGAACCTACGAGCAGTACTTC. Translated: CASSLAGTYEQYF.

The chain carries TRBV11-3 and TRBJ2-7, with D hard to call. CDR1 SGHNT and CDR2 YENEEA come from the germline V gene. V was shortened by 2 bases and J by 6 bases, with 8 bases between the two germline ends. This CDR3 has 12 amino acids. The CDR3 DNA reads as TGTGCCAGCAGCTTAAAGGTTGGCGAGCAGTACTTC. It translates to CASSLKVGEQYF.

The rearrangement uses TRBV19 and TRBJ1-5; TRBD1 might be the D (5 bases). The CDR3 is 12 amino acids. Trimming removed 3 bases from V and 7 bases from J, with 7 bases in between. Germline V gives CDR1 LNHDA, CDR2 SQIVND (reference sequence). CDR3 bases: TGTGCCAGTAGTATGGGGACCCAGCCCCAGCATTTT. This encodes CASSMGTQPQHF.

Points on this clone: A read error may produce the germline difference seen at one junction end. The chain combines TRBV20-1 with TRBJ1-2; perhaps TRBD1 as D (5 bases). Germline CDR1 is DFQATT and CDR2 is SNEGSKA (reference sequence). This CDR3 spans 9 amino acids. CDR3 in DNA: TGCAGTGCTAGAGAGGGACTTGTCTTC. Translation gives CSAREGLVF.

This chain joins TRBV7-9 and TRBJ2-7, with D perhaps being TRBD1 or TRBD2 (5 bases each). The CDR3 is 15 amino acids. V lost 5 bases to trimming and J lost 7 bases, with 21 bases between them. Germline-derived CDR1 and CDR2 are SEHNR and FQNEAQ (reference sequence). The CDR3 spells CASSQTGLSTGEQYF. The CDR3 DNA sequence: TGTGCCAGCAGCCAAACAGGACTTTCCACGGGGGAGCAGTACTTC.

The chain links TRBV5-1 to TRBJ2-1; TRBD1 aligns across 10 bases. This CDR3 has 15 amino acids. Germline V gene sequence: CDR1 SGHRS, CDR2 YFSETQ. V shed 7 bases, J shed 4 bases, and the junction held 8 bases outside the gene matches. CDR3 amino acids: CASLGQGYPYNEQFF. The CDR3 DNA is TGCGCCAGCTTGGGACAGGGGTACCCATACAATGAGCAGTTCTTC. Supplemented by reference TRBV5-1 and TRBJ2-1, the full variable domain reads KAGVTQTPRYLIKTRGQQVTLSCSPISGHRSVSWYQQTPGQGLQFLFEYFSETQRNKGNFPGRFSGRQFSNSRSEMNVSTLELGDSALYLCASLGQGYPYNEQFFGPGTRLTVL.

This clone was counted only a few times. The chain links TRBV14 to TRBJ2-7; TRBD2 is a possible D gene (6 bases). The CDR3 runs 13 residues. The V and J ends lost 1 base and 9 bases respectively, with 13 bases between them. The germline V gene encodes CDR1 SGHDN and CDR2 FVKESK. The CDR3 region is CASSQVAAVGQYF. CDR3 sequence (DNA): TGTGCCAGCAGCCAAGTAGCGGCTGTGGGGCAGTACTTC.

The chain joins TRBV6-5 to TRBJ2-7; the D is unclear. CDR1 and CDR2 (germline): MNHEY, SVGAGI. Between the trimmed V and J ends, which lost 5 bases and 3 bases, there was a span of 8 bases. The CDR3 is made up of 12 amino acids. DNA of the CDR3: TGTGCCAGCAGTCCCTCATACTACGAGCAGTACTTC. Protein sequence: CASSPSYYEQYF.

CDR3: CSVDAGGINYGYTF. DNA for the CDR3: TGCAGCGTTGATGCAGGGGGCATCAACTATGGCTACACCTTC. The V call is TRBV29-1, the J call TRBJ1-2, with 8 nucleotides matching TRBD1. Losses at the gene ends were 3 bases for V and 2 bases for J; bases not matched to a gene: 5. Germline V lookup: CDR1 SQVTM, CDR2 ANQGSEA. The CDR3 has 14 residues.

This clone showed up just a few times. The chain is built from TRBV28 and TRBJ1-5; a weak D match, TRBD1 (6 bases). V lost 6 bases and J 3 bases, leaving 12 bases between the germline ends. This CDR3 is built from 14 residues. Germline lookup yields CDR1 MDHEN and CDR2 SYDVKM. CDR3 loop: CASSPTGNNQPQHF. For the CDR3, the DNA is TGTGCCAGCAGCCCTACAGGGAACAATCAGCCCCAGCATTTT.

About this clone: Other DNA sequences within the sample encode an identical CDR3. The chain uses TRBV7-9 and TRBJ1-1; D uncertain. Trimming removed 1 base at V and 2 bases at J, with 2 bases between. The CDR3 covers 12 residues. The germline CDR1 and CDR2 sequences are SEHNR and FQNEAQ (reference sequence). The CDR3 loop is CASSLVNTEAFF. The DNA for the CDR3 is TGTGCCAGCAGCTTAGTAAACACTGAAGCTTTCTTT.

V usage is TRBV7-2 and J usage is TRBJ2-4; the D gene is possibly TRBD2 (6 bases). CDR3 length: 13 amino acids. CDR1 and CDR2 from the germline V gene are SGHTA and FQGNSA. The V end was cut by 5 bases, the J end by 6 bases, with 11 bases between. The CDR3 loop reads CASSQSSGNIQYF. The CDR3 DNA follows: TGTGCCAGCAGCCAAAGTAGCGGAAACATTCAGTACTTC.

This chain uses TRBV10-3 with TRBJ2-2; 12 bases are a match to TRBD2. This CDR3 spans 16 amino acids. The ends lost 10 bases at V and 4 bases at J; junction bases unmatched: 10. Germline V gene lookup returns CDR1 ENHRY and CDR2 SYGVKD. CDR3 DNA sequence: TGTGCCAGCAGCTGGACTAGCGGGATGGCCACCGGGGAGCTGTTTTTT. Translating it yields CASSWTSGMATGELFF.

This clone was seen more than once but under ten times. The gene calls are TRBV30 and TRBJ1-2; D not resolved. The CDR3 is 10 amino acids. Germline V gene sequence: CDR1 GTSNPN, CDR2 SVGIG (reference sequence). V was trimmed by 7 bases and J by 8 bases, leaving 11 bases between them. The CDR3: CAYRRSGYTF. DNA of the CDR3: TGTGCCTACCGCAGGAGCGGCTACACCTTC.

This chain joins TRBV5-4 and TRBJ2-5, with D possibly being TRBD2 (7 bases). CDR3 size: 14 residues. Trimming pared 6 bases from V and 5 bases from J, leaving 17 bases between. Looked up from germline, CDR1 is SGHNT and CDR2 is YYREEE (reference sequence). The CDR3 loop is CASKRGRAQETQYF. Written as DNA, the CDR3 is TGTGCCAGCAAAAGGGGGAGGGCCCAGGAGACCCAGTACTTC.

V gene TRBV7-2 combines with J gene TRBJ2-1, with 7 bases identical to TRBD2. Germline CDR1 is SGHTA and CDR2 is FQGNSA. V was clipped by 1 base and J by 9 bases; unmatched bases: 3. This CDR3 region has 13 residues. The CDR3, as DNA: TGTGCCAGCAGCTTAGGGCTAGCGGCTGAGCAGTTCTTC. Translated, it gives CASSLGLAAEQFF.

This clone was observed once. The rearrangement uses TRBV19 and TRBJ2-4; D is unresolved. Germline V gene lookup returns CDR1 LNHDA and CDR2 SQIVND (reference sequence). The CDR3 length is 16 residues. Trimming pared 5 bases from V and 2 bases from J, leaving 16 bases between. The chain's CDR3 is CASSLVSQAPKNIQYF. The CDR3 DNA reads TGTGCCAGTAGTTTAGTAAGTCAGGCCCCCAAAAACATTCAGTACTTC.

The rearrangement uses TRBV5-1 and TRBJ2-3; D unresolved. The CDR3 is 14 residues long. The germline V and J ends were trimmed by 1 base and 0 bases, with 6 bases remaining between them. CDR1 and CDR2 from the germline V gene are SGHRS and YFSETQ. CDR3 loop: CASSLITSTDTQYF. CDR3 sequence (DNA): TGCGCCAGCAGCTTGATTACTAGCACAGATACGCAGTATTTT.